Sequencing of this T cell receptor beta chain was carried out in a study of shared clonotypes between healthy human individuals (dated by TCRdb to about 2020). Concerning the study at large: Two women and three men aged 18 to 49 years were included in the cohort. To increase sequencing depth and limit assay-specific biases, different laboratories used diverse techniques to prepare libraries and sequence TCR repertoires. Leukapheresis yielded between about 0.85 and 9 billion PBMCs per donor. Blood TCR repertoires of five healthy adults were deeply sequenced to estimate repertoire size and the extent of clonotype sharing between individuals. Per donor, three plates each were used for CD4 naive and CD4 memory, two for CD8 naive, and one for CD8 memory. Summary of the overall study and its limitations: Sharing across a few donors was observed for roughly 5.4% of naive CD4, over 3% of naive CD8, over 2% of memory CD4, and over 0.3% of memory CD8 clonotypes. Estimated clonotype richness was generally larger for naive than for memory subsets. Compared with non-shared clonotypes, the clonotypes found in all four sorted-subset donors had higher generation probabilities. Because the study included only a small number of donors, the genetic and exposure-history diversity represented was limited. Incomplete sequencing was indicated by rarefaction of sorted-subset datasets, despite the large sequencing depth. Only blood was sampled, and tissue TCR repertoires likely differ from those in blood. Pairwise subsampling indicated that sequencing depth was expected to affect the degree of clonotype sharing among donors.

Using the deep immunoSEQ assay, multiplex PCR amplified TCR CDR3 regions from genomic DNA. Extracted genomic DNA from each cell subset was spread evenly across all wells of several immunoSEQ 96-well plates, with each plate serving as a replicate. For sorted subsets, around 200 ng genomic DNA, equal to 30,000 to 35,000 T cell genomes, was loaded into each replicate PCR. Purified libraries were quantified with a Qubit 3.0 fluorometer, sized on a Bioanalyzer 2100, and re-quantified with the KAPA Library Quantification kit. A separate single-read 150-cycle Illumina NextSeq 550 flow cell was used to sequence each immunoSEQ 96-well plate. Per the source publication's procedure: Because only junctional sequences without quality scores were contained in the immunoSEQ output, filtering matching that applied to full-length reads could not be performed. To assign V/J genes and CDR3, sequences were annotated using PyIR, a Python wrapper for IgBLAST v1.9, with IMGT germline references. Any read was removed if the V/J assignment was weak (E-value above 1e-6), the CDR3 was missing, or the read contained stop codons, out-of-frame junctions, or ambiguous translated residues. V3J clonotypes were defined as sequences sharing the same inferred V gene, J gene, and CDR3 amino acid sequence. Percentage overlap between repertoires was computed as shared unique clonotypes divided by the size of the smaller repertoire. Three approaches were used to assess repertoire richness: RTK rarefaction, the Chao1 estimator, and Recon v2.1 estimates of unobserved clonotypes. OLGA was used to compute generation probabilities for all TCRbeta clonotypes that the gDNA method yielded from a handful of donors. This is the immuneACCESS table as TCRdb keeps it, with only in-frame sequences that have V and J called. A part of the clones is gone; compared with another copy, unresolved V genes explain less than half, and the rest is unexplained. That table furnishes V, J and clone size, whereas the DNA furnished D and trimming. The sample data list just over 2,000,000 clones, and about 95% of these were observed just once. Roughly 1% of the sample belongs to the ten largest clones.

From its cysteine to its phenylalanine, the CDR3 spans 12 amino acids. The kept DNA is CDR3 alone, 36 bases in frame from the first base. Trimming at the junction amounts to 3 bases on V and 5 bases on J, and the germline ends lie 7 bases apart. The germline V gene (reference sequence) yields LNHDA for CDR1 and SQIVND for CDR2. To note about this clone: It has no known antigen specificity. No clone much larger than this one lies a single base away; base qualities are absent.

CD8 naive samples consisted of CD45RO-negative cells that were positively selected for CCR7, yielding a CD45RA+CCR7+ population without TemRA cells. Healthy HIV-negative adults with no recently reported acute infections or vaccinations were included as donors. All donors were Caucasian adults living in Nashville, Tennessee, USA. Blood was collected by leukapheresis, and PBMCs were isolated by Ficoll-Histopaque density gradient centrifugation and then cryopreserved in liquid nitrogen vapor phase. Analytical flow cytometry was used to check the purity and quantity of every magnetically sorted T cell population. Genomic DNA was isolated from each sorted fraction and quantified by UV absorbance on a Nanodrop 2000c.

Sequenced sample: naive CD8+ T cells sorted from blood. Explained via the paper, the cell subset or site label denotes: CD45RA+CCR7+. The TCR comes from a man younger than 30 in good health. Recombination connected TRBV19 to TRBJ1-2; the D gene lacks a confident call. The CDR3 has the sequence CASSIAAYGYTF. The DNA is TGTGCCAGTAGTATCGCAGCGTATGGCTACACCTTC. Where the CDR3 stops, the reference TRBV19 and TRBJ1-2 genes take over; the full variable domain is DGGITQSPKYLFRKEGQNVTLSCEQNLNHDAMYWYRQDPGQGLRLIYYSQIVNDFQKGDIAEGYSVSREKKESFPLTVTSAQKNPTAFYLCASSIAAYGYTFGSGTRLTVV.